The 28 T cell receptor beta chains given below trace back to one sample, sequenced in a study of T cells after yellow fever vaccination. TCRdb passed the 5' RACE reads through MiXCR, listing each CDR3 protein once. The sample yields about 350,000 distinct CDR3 sequences, under 14% seen once. The source material was PBMCs, sampled on the day of the first yellow fever vaccination. These receptors all stem from a man between 18 and 35 years old who received the YFV17D yellow fever vaccine.

This clonotype came up many times. The chain couples TRBV12-3 or TRBV12-4 to TRBJ2-1; 7 bases align to TRBD2. The CDR3 totals 14 residues. The J segment lost 3 bases and the V segment lost 5 bases, leaving 4 bases of the junction unmatched. CDR3 protein: CASSLRDYYNEQFF. The CDR3 DNA sequence: TGTGCCAGCAGTCTCCGGGACTACTACAATGAGCAGTTCTTC.

In the case of this clonotype: Germline and junction disagree at one end, which may indicate a read error. This chain links TRBV7-2 with TRBJ2-7; tentatively, D is TRBD1 (5 bases). The CDR3 is made up of 14 amino acids. Per germline, CDR1 SGHTA and CDR2 FQGNSA. DNA of the CDR3: TGTGCCAGCAGCTTAGTATCTAATAGGGGAAAGAAGATATTC. It codes for CASSLVSNRGKKIF. The entire variable domain, with the rest obtained from reference TRBV7-2 and TRBJ2-7, is as follows: GAGVSQSPSNKVTEKGKDVELRCDPISGHTALYWYRQSLGQGLEFLIYFQGNSAPDKSGLPSDRFSAERTGGSVSTLTIQRTQQEDSAVYLCASSLVSNRGKKIFGPGTRLTVT.

The chain carries TRBV20-1 and TRBJ2-3; the D gene is possibly TRBD1 (6 bases). The germline V gene has CDR1 DFQATT and CDR2 SNEGSKA (reference sequence). This CDR3 is 13 amino acids long. Trimming took 7 bases from V and 0 from J, leaving 11 bases between them. CDR3 sequence: CSGGPSSTDTQYF. For the CDR3, the DNA is TGCAGTGGGGGGCCCTCTAGCACAGATACGCAGTATTTT.

The sample holds a few counts of this clonotype. The V call is TRBV29-1, the J call TRBJ1-2, with 8 nucleotides matching TRBD1. The CDR3 sequence is 18 residues long. Germline CDR1 SQVTM, CDR2 ANQGSEA. The junction had 17 bases not matched to a gene; V was cut back by 0 bases and J by 5 bases. This CDR3 is CSVEDGPGQGSATYGYTF. Here the CDR3 DNA reads TGCAGCGTTGAAGATGGTCCCGGACAGGGTTCGGCTACATATGGCTACACCTTC.

The chain has TRBV5-1 and TRBJ2-3, with D maybe TRBD1 (5 bases). The length of the CDR3 is 18 residues. Germline V gene data show CDR1 as SGHRS and CDR2 as YFSETQ. The germline V and J ends were trimmed by 3 bases and 1 base, with 21 bases remaining between them. The chain's CDR3 is CASSSVGAGIFGTDTQYF. The CDR3 DNA follows: TGCGCCAGCAGCTCTGTTGGGGCAGGGATTTTCGGCACAGATACGCAGTATTTT.

This clonotype was detected only a few times. The rearrangement joins TRBV28 to TRBJ2-1, with D possibly called TRBD1 or TRBD2 (5 bases each). This CDR3 region has 12 residues. Looked up from germline, CDR1 is MDHEN and CDR2 is SYDVKM. V was clipped by 5 bases and J by 12 bases, with 14 bases between them. CDR3 amino acids: CASSPWGRGQFF. CDR3 bases: TGTGCCAGCAGTCCCTGGGGACGCGGGCAGTTCTTC.

This clonotype was seen repeatedly, ten times or more. The rearrangement uses TRBV2 and TRBJ2-7; D unresolved. Germline CDR1 SNHLY, CDR2 FYNNEI. This CDR3 region has 13 residues. With 3 bases removed from V and 5 bases from J, the gap between germline ends came to 11 bases. CDR3 in DNA: TGTGCCAGCAGTGAGTTCCCCCGGGACGAGCAGTACGTC. It specifies CASSEFPRDEQYV.

This rearrangement joins TRBV7-8 to TRBJ1-5; D is perhaps TRBD1 (5 bases). Trimming left V 4 bases short and J 5 bases short, with 9 bases between. The CDR3 loop spans 13 amino acids. Germline CDR1 SGHVS, CDR2 FQNEAQ. The CDR3 coding sequence is TGTGCCAGCAGCTCAGGGTTGGATCAGCCCCAGCATTTT. Translating it yields CASSSGLDQPQHF.

The V gene is TRBV7-2, the J gene TRBJ2-5; 8 bases are shared with TRBD2. V was clipped by 1 base and J by 5 bases; unmatched bases: 9. CDR3 length: 16 residues. Per germline, CDR1 SGHTA and CDR2 FQGNSA. CDR3 protein: CASSLVPGGAGETQYF. As DNA, the CDR3 is TGTGCCAGCAGCTTAGTGCCCGGGGGGGCTGGTGAGACCCAGTACTTC.

The sample holds a few counts of this clonotype. The rearrangement joins TRBV7-3 to TRBJ2-2; 10 positions match TRBD2. Germline V gene sequence: CDR1 SGHTA, CDR2 FQGTGA. This CDR3 region has 17 residues. V lost 3 bases, J lost 4 bases, and 8 bases stayed unmatched. CDR3 DNA: TGTGCCAGCAGCTTTTCTCCTAGCGGGGGCGGCACCGGGGAGCTGTTTTTT. This gives the protein CASSFSPSGGGTGELFF.

In DNA form, the CDR3 reads TGCAGCGCCGGTTCTGGACAGGGGATCCCATTCACAGATACGCAGTATTTT. This codes for CSAGSGQGIPFTDTQYF. The chain recombines TRBV29-1 with TRBJ2-3; 9 positions match TRBD1. From germline, CDR1 is SQVTM and CDR2 ANQGSEA. V lost 7 bases and J lost 2; bases outside the gene matches: 16. The CDR3 is 17 amino acids.

This clonotype appeared many times. V and J are TRBV20-1 and TRBJ1-4, with 8 positions matching TRBD1. The CDR3 has 15 amino acids. Germline V gives CDR1 DFQATT, CDR2 SNEGSKA (reference sequence). V shed 5 bases and J 8 bases; nucleotides not matched to a gene: 13. CDR3 in amino acids: CSAGQGFSVKEKLFF. Written as DNA, the CDR3 is TGCAGTGCTGGACAGGGTTTCTCGGTTAAGGAAAAACTGTTTTTT.

Only a few counts were recorded for this clonotype. The V gene is TRBV29-1, the J gene TRBJ2-6, with D tentatively TRBD1 (6 bases). The CDR3 consists of 15 residues. V was shortened by 4 bases and J by 1 base, with 11 bases between the two germline ends. The germline gives CDR1 SQVTM, CDR2 ANQGSEA. Here the CDR3 DNA reads TGCAGCGTTGTCAGGGGCGGTTCTGGGGCCAACGTCCTGACTTTC. It yields the protein CSVVRGGSGANVLTF.

This clonotype was detected a few times. The chain couples TRBV7-3 to TRBJ2-4; D gene ambiguous. Germline values: CDR1 SGHTA, CDR2 FQGTGA. V lost 5 bases and J lost 6, with 14 bases in between. CDR3 length: 14 amino acids. CDR3 coding DNA: TGTGCCAGCAGCCACCCGAGTCTCCCAAACATTCAGTACTTC. It codes for CASSHPSLPNIQYF.

This clonotype was found many times. The CDR3: CSVVSRMNEQFF. The CDR3 DNA reads TGCAGCGTTGTAAGCAGGATGAATGAGCAGTTCTTC. This chain connects TRBV29-1 to TRBJ2-1; D not resolved. V was trimmed by 4 bases and J by 7 bases, leaving 11 bases between them. Per germline, CDR1 SQVTM and CDR2 ANQGSEA. This CDR3 has 12 amino acids.

J is TRBJ1-5 and V is TRBV27; a possible D gene is TRBD1 (5 bases). The CDR3 sequence is 13 residues long. The V gene lost 3 bases and the J gene lost 7 bases, with 10 bases spanning the gap. CDR1 and CDR2 (germline): MNHEY, SMNVEV (reference sequence). CDR3 nucleotides: TGTGCCAGCAGTTTCGTAAGGGGCCAGCCCCAGCATTTT. It is translated as CASSFVRGQPQHF.

This chain connects TRBV9 to TRBJ2-4; the D gene is possibly TRBD2 (5 bases). The CDR3 consists of 15 residues. Germline CDR1 is SGDLS and CDR2 is YYNGEE. Between the trimmed V and J ends, which lost 0 bases and 6 bases, there was a span of 13 bases. CDR3 loop: CASSVGSGSGNIQYF. The DNA for the CDR3 is TGTGCCAGCAGCGTAGGCTCGGGGTCGGGAAACATTCAGTACTTC.

This chain uses TRBV6-5 with TRBJ1-6; D unresolved. The CDR3 is 18 residues long. CDR1 is MNHEY and CDR2 is SVGAGI in the germline V gene. Between the trimmed V and J ends, which lost 0 bases and 0 bases, there was a span of 12 bases. CDR3 in amino acids: CASSYSIKGSSYNSPLHF. The CDR3 DNA follows: TGTGCCAGCAGTTACTCGATCAAGGGCAGCTCCTATAATTCACCCCTCCACTTT.

This clonotype was seen at least ten times. This sequence joins TRBV5-1 and TRBJ2-1; no clear D. Trimming removed 1 base at V and 9 bases at J, with 5 bases between. The CDR3 spans 11 residues. Germline CDR1 reads SGHRS; CDR2 reads YFSETQ. The CDR3 loop is CASSLRTEQFF. CDR3 nucleotide sequence: TGCGCCAGCAGCTTGCGGACTGAGCAGTTCTTC.

Only a few counts were recorded for this clonotype. This chain links TRBV19 with TRBJ1-4, with D possibly being TRBD1 (6 bases). The ends were cut back, 3 bases at V and 5 bases at J, with 10 bases in the middle. CDR1 and CDR2 (germline): LNHDA, SQIVND (reference sequence). CDR3 length: 14 amino acids. The CDR3 DNA sequence: TGTGCCAGTAGTATGACAGGATACAATGAAAAACTGTTTTTT. Residues: CASSMTGYNEKLFF.

In the case of this clonotype: A much more abundant neighbour one base away suggests this may be a read error. CDR3 sequence reads: CASSIQGADTEAFF. CDR3 DNA sequence: TGCGCCAGCAGCATACAGGGGGCGGACACTGAAGCTTTCTTT. The chain joins TRBV5-1 to TRBJ1-1, with 9 bases matching TRBD1. The CDR3 has 14 residues. J was trimmed by 3 bases and V by 4 bases; bases with no gene match: 4. CDR1 is SGHRS, CDR2 YFSETQ, per germline.

The chain couples TRBV27 to TRBJ2-3, with 11 positions matching TRBD2. The CDR3 has 14 amino acids. Germline values: CDR1 MNHEY, CDR2 SMNVEV (reference sequence). The J segment lost 7 bases and the V segment lost 3 bases, leaving 3 bases of the junction unmatched. In nucleotides, the CDR3 is TGTGCCAGCAGTTTCTCTAGCGGGGGGAATACGCAGTATTTT. Protein sequence: CASSFSSGGNTQYF.

The chain uses TRBV11-2 and TRBJ1-6; no firm D call. V was cut by 1 base and J by 1 base, with 11 bases left in between. This CDR3 has 17 residues. Germline V CDR1 and CDR2: SGHAT, FQNNGV. CDR3 amino acids: CASSLVFPESYNSPLHF. The DNA for the CDR3 is TGTGCCAGCAGCTTAGTCTTCCCAGAGTCCTATAATTCACCCCTCCACTTT.

The chain links TRBV5-1 to TRBJ2-3; D not certain. This CDR3 is built from 14 residues. Trimming shortened V by 7 bases and J by 11 bases, and 23 bases separated the two germline ends. Germline V lookup: CDR1 SGHRS, CDR2 YFSETQ. The CDR3 spells CASCIGFPLAWQYF. The DNA of the CDR3 is TGCGCCAGCTGCATCGGGTTCCCCTTGGCCTGGCAGTATTTT.

The rearrangement joins TRBV10-3 to TRBJ1-6, with a tentative D call TRBD1 (5 bases). Germline V gene data show CDR1 as ENHRY and CDR2 as SYGVKD. The CDR3 runs to 18 residues. The ends were cut back, 10 bases at V and 7 bases at J, with 29 bases in the middle. This CDR3 is CATDHRPGHWGSNSPLHF. The CDR3 bases are TGTGCCACCGATCACCGCCCCGGACACTGGGGCTCCAATTCACCCCTCCACTTT.

Many counts were recorded for this clonotype. The V call is TRBV7-6, the J call TRBJ2-1; D call uncertain. Germline loops: CDR1 SGHVS, CDR2 FNYEAQ. The CDR3 is 13 amino acids. Deletions cut 1 base from V and 6 bases from J, with 7 bases between. The CDR3 here is CASSLGLVNEQFF. CDR3 nucleotide sequence: TGTGCCAGCAGCTTAGGGCTAGTCAATGAGCAGTTCTTC.

The table lists this clonotype with a count of one. The chain carries TRBV29-1 and TRBJ1-2; no definite D call. CDR1 is SQVTM, CDR2 ANQGSEA, per germline. V was cut by 5 bases and J by 0 bases, with 16 bases left in between. The CDR3 runs to 15 residues. CDR3 nucleotide sequence: TGCAGCGTTCAGTGGGGTCCTAGAGCTAACTATGGCTACACCTTC. This encodes CSVQWGPRANYGYTF.

The chain is built from TRBV15 and TRBJ2-1; TRBD2 is a possible D gene (6 bases). Trimming removed 3 bases from V and 3 bases from J, with 24 bases in between. The CDR3 contains 19 residues. Germline CDR1 is LNHNV and CDR2 is YYDKDF (reference sequence). CDR3 protein: CATSRDPGRGKRVYNEQFF. The CDR3 DNA is TGTGCCACCAGCAGGGATCCCGGGAGAGGGAAGAGGGTCTACAATGAGCAGTTCTTC.